These 21 T cell receptor beta chains originate from one sample sequenced in a study of T-cell memory formation after mild COVID-19. TCRdb itself ran the 5' RACE reads through MiXCR, one entry per CDR3 protein. The repertoire holds 550,000 to 700,000 distinct CDR3 sequences, with approximately 15% as singletons. The sequencing sample was made of PBMCs or a T cell subset sorted from them (not recorded which). Source of these receptors: an adult woman who had mild COVID-19 (a few samples of this study predate the infection). Cell type and time point are not known.

V and J are TRBV12-3 or TRBV12-4 and TRBJ1-3; D might be TRBD1 (6 bases). This CDR3 contains 14 residues. Trimming took 5 bases from V and 3 from J, leaving 11 bases between them. The CDR3 loop is CASSLTGNGNTIYF. The CDR3 DNA reads as TGTGCCAGCAGTCTAACAGGGAATGGAAACACCATATATTTT.

This clonotype was counted ten times or more. The chain combines TRBV5-1 with TRBJ2-7; D unresolved. CDR3 length: 14 residues. Trimming took 0 bases from V and 1 from J, leaving 8 bases between them. Germline CDR1 reads SGHRS; CDR2 reads YFSETQ. The CDR3 region is CASSLEPESYEQYF. In nucleotides, the CDR3 is TGCGCCAGCAGCTTGGAGCCGGAGTCCTACGAGCAGTACTTC. The full variable domain, in which reference TRBV5-1 and TRBJ2-7 provide the parts outside the CDR3, is KAGVTQTPRYLIKTRGQQVTLSCSPISGHRSVSWYQQTPGQGLQFLFEYFSETQRNKGNFPGRFSGRQFSNSRSEMNVSTLELGDSALYLCASSLEPESYEQYFGPGTRLTVT.

This clonotype was seen only a few times. The chain uses TRBV5-5 and TRBJ2-3, with TRBD2 identical over 10 bases. J lost 4 bases, V lost 4 bases, and 9 bases had no gene match. Germline CDR1 and CDR2: SGHKS and YYEKEE (reference sequence). The CDR3 loop spans 16 amino acids. CDR3 bases: TGTGCCAGCAGCCAAATAGCGGGGGGAGGGTCAGATACGCAGTATTTT. Translated: CASSQIAGGGSDTQYF.

Only a few counts were recorded for this clonotype. The CDR3 reads CASSYSGTGLRLQYF. The CDR3 DNA follows: TGTGCCAGCAGTTACTCGGGGACGGGCCTACGATTGCAGTACTTC. The V and J genes are TRBV6-5 and TRBJ2-7; perhaps D is TRBD1 or TRBD2 (5 bases each). The CDR3 is made up of 15 amino acids. Germline-derived CDR1 and CDR2 are MNHEY and SVGAGI. V was cut by 0 bases and J by 9 bases, with 18 bases left in between.

The chain employs TRBV7-8 and TRBJ2-5; 7 positions agree with TRBD2. Germline CDR1 SGHVS, CDR2 FQNEAQ. CDR3 length equals 14 residues. V shed 3 bases and J 5 bases; nucleotides not matched to a gene: 6. The CDR3: CASSLRLAGETQYF. The CDR3 coding sequence is TGTGCCAGCAGCTTGAGACTAGCTGGTGAGACCCAGTACTTC.

The chain is built from TRBV4-3 and TRBJ2-2, with no clear D. The length of the CDR3 is 17 residues. Trimming took 0 bases from V and 5 from J, leaving 16 bases between them. Germline CDR1 reads LGHNA; CDR2 reads YSLEER. Here the CDR3 reads CASSQDLTYSRTGELFF. The CDR3 DNA reads TGCGCCAGCAGCCAAGATCTGACTTACTCGCGAACCGGGGAGCTGTTTTTT.

This clonotype was seen a few times. V is TRBV6-2 or TRBV6-3 and J is TRBJ2-2; D remains unclear. Deletions cut 0 bases from V and 7 bases from J, with 6 bases between. The CDR3 runs to 13 residues. The V gene's germline CDR1 is MNHEY and CDR2 SVGEGT. CDR3: CASSYSGIGELFF. The CDR3 DNA follows: TGTGCCAGCAGTTACTCCGGAATCGGGGAGCTGTTTTTT.

This clonotype was seen a handful of times. The V and J genes are TRBV5-1 and TRBJ1-2, with no clear D. Trimming stripped 4 bases from V and 6 bases from J, with 16 bases between. Per the germline V gene, CDR1 is SGHRS and CDR2 is YFSETQ. The CDR3 has 14 amino acids. Here the CDR3 reads CASSPGPRDHGYTF. In DNA, the CDR3 is TGCGCCAGCAGCCCCGGGCCCCGTGACCATGGCTACACCTTC. Drawing the rest from reference TRBV5-1 and TRBJ1-2, the complete variable domain is KAGVTQTPRYLIKTRGQQVTLSCSPISGHRSVSWYQQTPGQGLQFLFEYFSETQRNKGNFPGRFSGRQFSNSRSEMNVSTLELGDSALYLCASSPGPRDHGYTFGSGTRLTVV.

The V gene is TRBV4-3, the J gene TRBJ2-1; TRBD2 matches at 10 bases. The V segment lost 4 bases and the J segment 7 bases; nucleotides outside the gene matches: 10. Germline values: CDR1 LGHNA, CDR2 YSLEER. The CDR3 loop spans 16 amino acids. As DNA, the CDR3 is TGCGCCAGCAGCCGAGATCTAGCGGGAGAAGGGAATGAGCAGTTCTTC. This gives the protein CASSRDLAGEGNEQFF.

The CDR3 region is CASTQREANNEQFF. CDR3 DNA: TGTGCCAGCACTCAGCGGGAGGCTAACAATGAGCAGTTCTTC. This chain connects TRBV3-1 to TRBJ2-1; 9 bases match TRBD2. The V gene end was trimmed by 7 bases and the J gene end by 5 bases; junction bases not matched to a gene: 6. CDR1 and CDR2 (germline): LGHDT, YNNKEL (reference sequence). The CDR3 runs to 14 residues.

This clonotype was recorded many times. The chain links TRBV30 to TRBJ1-6; D unresolved. Germline V gives CDR1 GTSNPN, CDR2 SVGIG (reference sequence). CDR3 size: 17 residues. V was pared by 0 bases and J by 4 bases, with 16 bases between. The CDR3: CAWSVPQPARYNSPLHF. Here the CDR3 DNA reads TGTGCCTGGAGTGTACCCCAACCGGCACGGTATAATTCACCCCTCCACTTT.

V usage is TRBV12-3 or TRBV12-4 and J usage is TRBJ1-5, with a weak D call TRBD1 (6 bases). V lost 6 bases, J lost 3 bases, and 12 bases lay in between. There are 14 residues in the CDR3. DNA of the CDR3: TGTGCCAGCAGCACAGGGAGGTTCAATCAGCCCCAGCATTTT. Protein sequence: CASSTGRFNQPQHF.

The V call is TRBV3-1, the J call TRBJ2-3; either TRBD1 or TRBD2 may supply D (5 bases each). Germline CDR1 LGHDT, CDR2 YNNKEL (reference sequence). CDR3 length equals 15 residues. Trimming took 4 bases from V and 3 from J, leaving 14 bases between them. The CDR3 reads CASSPSGLRTDTQYF. The CDR3 DNA sequence: TGTGCCAGCAGCCCTTCGGGGCTAAGGACAGATACGCAGTATTTT.

This chain links TRBV7-9 with TRBJ1-5; D gene unclear. The germline V gene encodes CDR1 SEHNR and CDR2 FQNEAQ (reference sequence). The CDR3 is 14 residues long. The V gene lost 3 bases and the J gene lost 4 bases, with 10 bases spanning the gap. CDR3 nucleotide sequence: TGTGCCAGCAGCTTTGACAATTTAAATCAGCCCCAGCATTTT. Translated, it gives CASSFDNLNQPQHF.

This clonotype has only a few counts. This chain uses TRBV12-3 or TRBV12-4 with TRBJ1-1; 7 bases line up with TRBD1. The CDR3 extends over 15 amino acids. V was clipped by 3 bases and J by 0 bases; unmatched bases: 4. CDR3: CASSLVRGVNTEAFF. CDR3 nucleotides: TGTGCCAGCAGTTTGGTCAGGGGGGTGAACACTGAAGCTTTCTTT.

The chain couples TRBV29-1 to TRBJ2-3; the D gene is possibly TRBD1 (5 bases). CDR1 is SQVTM and CDR2 is ANQGSEA in the germline V gene. The CDR3 length is 14 residues. V lost 1 base and J 7 bases, leaving 15 bases between the germline ends. The chain's CDR3 is CSVEGQGLPYTQYF. The DNA of the CDR3 is TGCAGCGTTGAAGGGCAGGGCCTCCCCTATACGCAGTATTTT.

The chain links TRBV7-6 to TRBJ1-4; 9 nucleotides align to TRBD1. The CDR3 extends over 16 amino acids. CDR1 and CDR2 (germline): SGHVS, FNYEAQ. Unmatched junction bases numbered 4, after V lost 1 base and J lost 4 bases. For the CDR3, the DNA is TGTGCCAGCAGCTTAGGACAGGGGGAGATTAATGAAAAACTGTTTTTT. Translated: CASSLGQGEINEKLFF.

This clonotype was counted a few times. The chain has TRBV7-3 and TRBJ2-2; 7 nucleotides match TRBD1. Germline V gene lookup returns CDR1 SGHTA and CDR2 FQGTGA. The CDR3 extends over 16 amino acids. Unmatched junction bases numbered 7, after V lost 5 bases and J lost 1 base. The CDR3 loop is CASSPYRGRNTGELFF. The CDR3 DNA reads TGTGCCAGCAGCCCGTACAGGGGACGGAACACCGGGGAGCTGTTTTTT.

This chain uses TRBV4-3 with TRBJ2-5; 8 nucleotides line up with TRBD1. There are 18 residues in the CDR3. CDR1 is LGHNA and CDR2 is YSLEER in the germline V gene. V dropped 2 bases and J dropped 5; count of bases not matched to a gene: 16. The CDR3 sequence is CASSQLTGAAPGRETQYF. The DNA of the CDR3 is TGCGCCAGCAGCCAATTGACAGGGGCCGCCCCGGGGAGGGAGACCCAGTACTTC.

This clonotype was observed a handful of times. The rearrangement links TRBV12-3 or TRBV12-4 to TRBJ1-1; 8 bases are a match to TRBD1. The CDR3 sequence is 12 residues long. After removal of 11 bases from V and 4 bases from J, the junction contained 6 bases not matched to a gene. The CDR3: CACRGQGTEAFF. In DNA form, the CDR3 reads TGTGCCTGCCGCGGACAGGGCACTGAAGCTTTCTTT.

This clonotype was counted a few times. The J gene is TRBJ2-7, the V gene TRBV5-6, with TRBD1 matching 11 bases. The germline CDR1 and CDR2 sequences are SGHDT and YYEEEE. V dropped 1 base and J dropped 0; count of bases not matched to a gene: 9. This CDR3 region has 18 residues. In nucleotides, the CDR3 is TGTGCCAGCAGCTTGTGGGGACAGGGGGTCCCAAGCTCCTACGAGCAGTACTTC. Its protein is CASSLWGQGVPSSYEQYF.